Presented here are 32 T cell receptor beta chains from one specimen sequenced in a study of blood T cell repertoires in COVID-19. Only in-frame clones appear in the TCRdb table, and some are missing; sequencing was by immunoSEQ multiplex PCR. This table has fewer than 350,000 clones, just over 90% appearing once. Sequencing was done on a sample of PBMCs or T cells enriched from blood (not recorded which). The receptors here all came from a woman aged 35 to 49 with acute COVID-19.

CDR3 DNA sequence: TGTGCCAGCAGTGGAGACTTGGGACTCACCCCCCCCTCTGGGGCCAACGTCCTGACTTTC. Translation gives CASSGDLGLTPPSGANVLTF. The V call is TRBV6-1, the J call TRBJ2-6, with D maybe TRBD2 (6 bases). The germline V gene encodes CDR1 MNHNS and CDR2 SASEGT. V dropped 4 bases and J dropped 0 bases, with 22 bases sitting between them. The CDR3 is 20 amino acids.

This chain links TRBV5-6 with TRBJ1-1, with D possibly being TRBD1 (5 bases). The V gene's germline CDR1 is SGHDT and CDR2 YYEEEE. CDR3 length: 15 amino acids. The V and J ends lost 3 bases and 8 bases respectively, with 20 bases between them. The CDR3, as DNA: TGTGCCAGCAGCTCTGAAAGGGGCCGCGGTTCGGAAGCTTTCTTT. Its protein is CASSSERGRGSEAFF.

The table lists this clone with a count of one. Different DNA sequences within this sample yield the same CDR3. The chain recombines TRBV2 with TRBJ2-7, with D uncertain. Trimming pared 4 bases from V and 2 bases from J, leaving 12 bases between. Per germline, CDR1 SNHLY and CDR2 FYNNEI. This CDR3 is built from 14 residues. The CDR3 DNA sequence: TGTGCCAGCAGTGTTCTGGCAGGTGCCTACGAGCAGTACTTC. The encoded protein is CASSVLAGAYEQYF.

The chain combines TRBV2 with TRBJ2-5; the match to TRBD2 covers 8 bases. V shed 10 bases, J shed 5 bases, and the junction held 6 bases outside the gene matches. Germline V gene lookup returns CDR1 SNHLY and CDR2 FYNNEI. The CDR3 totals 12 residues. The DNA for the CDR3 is TGTGCCACCGGGGGGGAGGTGGAGACCCAGTACTTC. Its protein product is CATGGEVETQYF.

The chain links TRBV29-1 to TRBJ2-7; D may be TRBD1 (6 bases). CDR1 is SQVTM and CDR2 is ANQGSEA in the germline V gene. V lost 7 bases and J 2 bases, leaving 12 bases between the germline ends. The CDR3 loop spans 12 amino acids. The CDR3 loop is CSAYGTTYEQYF. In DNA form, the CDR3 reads TGCAGCGCATACGGGACAACCTACGAGCAGTACTTC.

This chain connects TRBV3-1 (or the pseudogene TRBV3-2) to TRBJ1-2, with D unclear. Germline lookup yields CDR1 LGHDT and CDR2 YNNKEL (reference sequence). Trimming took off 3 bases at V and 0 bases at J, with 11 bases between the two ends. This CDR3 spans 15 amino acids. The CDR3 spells CASSQTSGPNYGYTF. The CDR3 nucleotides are TGTGCCAGCAGCCAGACTAGCGGCCCTAACTATGGCTACACCTTC.

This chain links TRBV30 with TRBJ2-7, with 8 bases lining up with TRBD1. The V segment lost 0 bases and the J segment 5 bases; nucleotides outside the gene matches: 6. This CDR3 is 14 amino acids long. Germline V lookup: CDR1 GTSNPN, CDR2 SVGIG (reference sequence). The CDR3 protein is CAWSVTGGSNEQYF. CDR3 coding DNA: TGTGCCTGGAGTGTAACAGGGGGATCCAACGAGCAGTACTTC.

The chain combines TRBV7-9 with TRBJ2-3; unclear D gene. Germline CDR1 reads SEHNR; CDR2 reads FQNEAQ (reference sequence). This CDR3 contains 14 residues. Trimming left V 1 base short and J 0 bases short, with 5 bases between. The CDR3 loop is CASSLVPSTDTQYF. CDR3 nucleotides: TGTGCCAGCAGCTTAGTCCCTAGCACAGATACGCAGTATTTT.

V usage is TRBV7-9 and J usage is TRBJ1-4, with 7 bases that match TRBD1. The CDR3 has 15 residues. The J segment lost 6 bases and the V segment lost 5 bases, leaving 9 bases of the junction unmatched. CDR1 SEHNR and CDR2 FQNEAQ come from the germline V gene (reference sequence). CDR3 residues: CASSQQGNDHEKLFF. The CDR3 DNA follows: TGTGCCAGCAGCCAACAGGGGAACGACCATGAAAAACTGTTTTTT.

Here the CDR3 DNA reads TGCGCCAGCAGTCCCGGGACAGGGCCAGACGAGCAGTACTTC. Its protein product is CASSPGTGPDEQYF. This chain joins TRBV5-1 and TRBJ2-7, with TRBD1 matching over 9 bases. The germline V gene has CDR1 SGHRS and CDR2 YFSETQ. After removal of 5 bases from V and 5 bases from J, the junction contained 8 bases not matched to a gene. The CDR3 has 14 residues.

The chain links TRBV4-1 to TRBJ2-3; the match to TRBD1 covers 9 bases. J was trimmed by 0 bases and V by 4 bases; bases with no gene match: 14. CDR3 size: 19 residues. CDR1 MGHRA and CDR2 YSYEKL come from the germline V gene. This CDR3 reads CASSRTGTGNRLSTDTQYF. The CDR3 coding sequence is TGCGCCAGCAGCCGTACCGGGACAGGGAACCGCCTTAGCACAGATACGCAGTATTTT.

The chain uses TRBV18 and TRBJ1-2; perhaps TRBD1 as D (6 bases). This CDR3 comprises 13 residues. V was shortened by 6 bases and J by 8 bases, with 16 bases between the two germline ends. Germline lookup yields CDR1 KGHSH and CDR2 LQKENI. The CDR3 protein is CASSLDSSTGYTF. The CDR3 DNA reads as TGTGCCAGCTCTCTGGACAGTTCGACAGGCTACACCTTC.

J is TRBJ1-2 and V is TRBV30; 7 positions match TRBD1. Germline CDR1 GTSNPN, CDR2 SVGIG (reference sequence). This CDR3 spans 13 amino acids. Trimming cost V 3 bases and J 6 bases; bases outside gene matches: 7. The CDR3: CAWSLQGQNGYTF. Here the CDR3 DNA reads TGTGCCTGGAGCCTACAGGGGCAAAATGGCTACACCTTC. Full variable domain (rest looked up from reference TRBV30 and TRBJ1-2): SQTIHQWPATLVQPVGSPLSLECTVEGTSNPNLYWYRQAAGRGLQLLFYSVGIGQISSEVPQNLSASRPQDRQFILSSKKLLLSDSGFYLCAWSLQGQNGYTFGSGTRLTVV.

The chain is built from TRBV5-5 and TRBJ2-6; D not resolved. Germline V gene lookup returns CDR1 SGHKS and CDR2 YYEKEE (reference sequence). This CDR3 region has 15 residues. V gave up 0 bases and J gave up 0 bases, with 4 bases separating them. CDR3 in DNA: TGTGCCAGCAGCTTGGTCCACTCTGGGGCCAACGTCCTGACTTTC. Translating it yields CASSLVHSGANVLTF.

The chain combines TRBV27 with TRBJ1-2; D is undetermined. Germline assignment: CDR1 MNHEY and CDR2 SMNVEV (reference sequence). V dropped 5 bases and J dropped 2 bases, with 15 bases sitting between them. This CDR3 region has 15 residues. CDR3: CASSTRSTGNYGYTF. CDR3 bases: TGTGCCAGCAGTACCCGATCGACGGGAAACTATGGCTACACCTTC.

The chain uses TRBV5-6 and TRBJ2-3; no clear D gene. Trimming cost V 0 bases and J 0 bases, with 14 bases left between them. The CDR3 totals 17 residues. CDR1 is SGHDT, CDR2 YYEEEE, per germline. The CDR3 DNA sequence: TGTGCCAGCAGCTTGGCCAATTGGGCTTCTAGCACAGATACGCAGTATTTT. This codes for CASSLANWASSTDTQYF.

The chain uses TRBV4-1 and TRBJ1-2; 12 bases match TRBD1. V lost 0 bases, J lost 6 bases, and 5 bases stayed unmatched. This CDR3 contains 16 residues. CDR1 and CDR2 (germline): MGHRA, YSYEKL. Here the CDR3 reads CASSQEGGQGANGYTF. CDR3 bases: TGCGCCAGCAGCCAAGAAGGGGGACAGGGGGCAAATGGCTACACCTTC.

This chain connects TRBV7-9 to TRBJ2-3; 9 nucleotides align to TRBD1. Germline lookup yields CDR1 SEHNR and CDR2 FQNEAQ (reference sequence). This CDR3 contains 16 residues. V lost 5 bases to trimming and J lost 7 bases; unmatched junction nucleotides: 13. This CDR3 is CASSPPSGTGLNTQYF. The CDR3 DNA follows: TGTGCCAGCAGCCCCCCCTCCGGGACAGGGTTAAATACGCAGTATTTT.

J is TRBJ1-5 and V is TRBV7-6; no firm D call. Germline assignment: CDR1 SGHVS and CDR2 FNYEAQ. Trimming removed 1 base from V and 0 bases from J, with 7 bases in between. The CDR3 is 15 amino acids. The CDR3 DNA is TGTGCCAGCAGCTTAGGGCAGAATAGCAATCAGCCCCAGCATTTT. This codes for CASSLGQNSNQPQHF.

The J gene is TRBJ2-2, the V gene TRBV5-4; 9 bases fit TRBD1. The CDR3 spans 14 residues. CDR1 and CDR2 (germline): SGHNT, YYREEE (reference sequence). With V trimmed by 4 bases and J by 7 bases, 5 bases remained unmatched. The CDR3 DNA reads TGTGCCAGCAGCAGACAGGGGGACGGCGGGGAGCTGTTTTTT. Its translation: CASSRQGDGGELFF.

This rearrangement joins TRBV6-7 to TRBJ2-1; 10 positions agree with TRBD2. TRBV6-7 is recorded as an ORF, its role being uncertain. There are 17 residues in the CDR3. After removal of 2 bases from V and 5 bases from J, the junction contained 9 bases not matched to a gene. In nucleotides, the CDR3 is TGTGCCAGCAGTTACCCACGGACTAGCGGCATTGACAATGAGCAGTTCTTC. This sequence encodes CASSYPRTSGIDNEQFF.

CDR3 sequence reads: CAWKSTGQETQYF. CDR3 DNA: TGTGCCTGGAAGAGCACAGGGCAAGAGACCCAGTACTTC. The chain carries TRBV30 and TRBJ2-5; possibly TRBD1 for D (6 bases). The V end was cut by 4 bases, the J end by 2 bases, with 11 bases between. CDR3 length equals 13 residues. Looked up from germline, CDR1 is GTSNPN and CDR2 is SVGIG (reference sequence).

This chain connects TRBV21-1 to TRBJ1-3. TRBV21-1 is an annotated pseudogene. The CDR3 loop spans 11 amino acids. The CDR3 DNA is TGTGCCAGCTGCTACGGGGACACCATATATTTT. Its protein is CASCYGDTIYF.

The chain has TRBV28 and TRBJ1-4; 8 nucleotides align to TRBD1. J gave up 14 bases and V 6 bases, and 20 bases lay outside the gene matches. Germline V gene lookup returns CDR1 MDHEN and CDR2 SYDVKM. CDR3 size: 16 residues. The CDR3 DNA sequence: TGTGCCAGCAGCCCCATATGGGGGACAGGTCCTCTTGGGCTGTTTTTT. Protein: CASSPIWGTGPLGLFF.

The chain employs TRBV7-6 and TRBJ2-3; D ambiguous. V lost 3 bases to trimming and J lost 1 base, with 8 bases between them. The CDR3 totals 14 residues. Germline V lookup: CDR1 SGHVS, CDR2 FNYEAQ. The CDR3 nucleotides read TGTGCCAGCAGCTTTGACGGAGGCACAGATACGCAGTATTTT. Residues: CASSFDGGTDTQYF.

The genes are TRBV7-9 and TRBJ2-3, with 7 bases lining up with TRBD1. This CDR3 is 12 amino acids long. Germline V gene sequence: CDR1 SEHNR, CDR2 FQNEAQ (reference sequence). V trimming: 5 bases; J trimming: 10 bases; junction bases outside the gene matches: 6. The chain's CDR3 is CASSAGQDAQYF. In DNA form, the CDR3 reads TGTGCCAGCAGCGCAGGACAGGATGCGCAGTATTTT. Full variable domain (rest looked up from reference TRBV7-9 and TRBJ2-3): DTGVSQNPRHKITKRGQNVTFRCDPISEHNRLYWYRQTLGQGPEFLTYFQNEAQLEKSRLLSDRFSAERPKGSFSTLEIQRTEQGDSAMYLCASSAGQDAQYFGPGTRLTVL.

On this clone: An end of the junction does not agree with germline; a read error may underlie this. The CDR3 coding sequence is TGTGCCAGCAGTTTATTCACTAGCGGGAACTCCGGGGAGCTGTTTTTT. This translates into CASSLFTSGNSGELFF. J is TRBJ2-2 and V is TRBV28; 10 nucleotides agree with TRBD2. Germline V CDR1 and CDR2: MDHEN, SYDVKM. CDR3 length: 16 residues.

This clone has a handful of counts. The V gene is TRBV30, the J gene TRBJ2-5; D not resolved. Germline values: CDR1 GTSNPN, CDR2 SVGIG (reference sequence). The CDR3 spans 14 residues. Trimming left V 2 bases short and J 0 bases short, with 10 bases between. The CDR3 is CAWSKLPYQETQYF. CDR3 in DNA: TGTGCCTGGAGTAAACTCCCGTACCAAGAGACCCAGTACTTC. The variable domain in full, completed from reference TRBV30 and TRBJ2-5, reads SQTIHQWPATLVQPVGSPLSLECTVEGTSNPNLYWYRQAAGRGLQLLFYSVGIGQISSEVPQNLSASRPQDRQFILSSKKLLLSDSGFYLCAWSKLPYQETQYFGPGTRLLVL.

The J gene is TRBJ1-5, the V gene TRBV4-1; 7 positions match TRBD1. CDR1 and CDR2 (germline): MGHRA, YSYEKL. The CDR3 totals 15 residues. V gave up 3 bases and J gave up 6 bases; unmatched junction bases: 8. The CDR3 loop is CASSHDPGGTQPQHF. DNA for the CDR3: TGCGCCAGCAGCCATGACCCAGGGGGAACTCAGCCCCAGCATTTT.

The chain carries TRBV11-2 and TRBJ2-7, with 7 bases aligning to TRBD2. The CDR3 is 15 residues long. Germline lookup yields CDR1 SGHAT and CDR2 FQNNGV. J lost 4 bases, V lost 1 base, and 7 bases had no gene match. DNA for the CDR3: TGTGCCAGCAGCTTAGGCAGCGGGATCAGATACGAGCAGTACTTC. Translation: CASSLGSGIRYEQYF.

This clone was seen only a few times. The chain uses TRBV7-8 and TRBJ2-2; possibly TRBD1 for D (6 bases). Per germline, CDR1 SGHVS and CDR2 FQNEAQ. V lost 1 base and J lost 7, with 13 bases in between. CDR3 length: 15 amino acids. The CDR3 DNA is TGTGCCAGCAGCTTAGAGACAGAGGGGGTCGGGGAGCTGTTTTTT. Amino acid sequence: CASSLETEGVGELFF.

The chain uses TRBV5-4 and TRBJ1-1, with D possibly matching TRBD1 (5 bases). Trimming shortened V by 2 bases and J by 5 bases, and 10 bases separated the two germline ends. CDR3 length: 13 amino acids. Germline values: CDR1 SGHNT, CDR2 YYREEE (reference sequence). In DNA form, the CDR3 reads TGTGCCAGCAGCTTTCAGGGAGGGACTGAAGCTTTCTTT. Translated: CASSFQGGTEAFF.